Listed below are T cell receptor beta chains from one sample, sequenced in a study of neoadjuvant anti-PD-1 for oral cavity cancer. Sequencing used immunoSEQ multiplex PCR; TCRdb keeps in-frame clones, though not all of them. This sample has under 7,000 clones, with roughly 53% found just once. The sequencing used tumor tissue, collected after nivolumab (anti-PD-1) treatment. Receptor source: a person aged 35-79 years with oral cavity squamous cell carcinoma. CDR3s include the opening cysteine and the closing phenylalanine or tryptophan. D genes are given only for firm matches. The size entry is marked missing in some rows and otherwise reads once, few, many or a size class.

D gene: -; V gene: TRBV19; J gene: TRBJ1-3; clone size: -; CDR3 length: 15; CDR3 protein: CASSHRTASGNTIYF; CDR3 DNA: TGTGCCAGTAGTCATAGGACGGCCTCTGGAAACACCATATATTTT
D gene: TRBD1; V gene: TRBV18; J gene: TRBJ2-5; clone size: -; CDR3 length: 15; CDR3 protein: CASSPRTGLQETQYF; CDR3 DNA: TGTGCCAGCTCACCGCGGACAGGACTCCAAGAGACCCAGTACTTC
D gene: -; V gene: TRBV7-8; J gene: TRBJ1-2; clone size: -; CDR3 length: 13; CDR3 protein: CASSPWSREGYTF; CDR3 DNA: TGTGCCAGCAGCCCCTGGTCCCGGGAGGGCTACACCTTC
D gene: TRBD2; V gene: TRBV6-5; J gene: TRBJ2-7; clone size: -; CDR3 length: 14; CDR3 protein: CASRRGFSSYEQYF; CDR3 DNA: TGTGCCAGCAGGCGGGGGTTCAGCTCCTACGAGCAGTACTTC
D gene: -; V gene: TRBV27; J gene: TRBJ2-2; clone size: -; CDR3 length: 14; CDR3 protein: CASSLLAGAGELFF; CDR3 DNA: TGTGCCAGCAGTTTATTGGCAGGGGCCGGGGAGCTGTTTTTT
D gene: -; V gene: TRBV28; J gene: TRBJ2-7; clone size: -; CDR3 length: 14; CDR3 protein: CASSPPGLTYEQYF; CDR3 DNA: TGTGCCAGCAGCCCACCGGGCCTCACCTACGAGCAGTACTTC
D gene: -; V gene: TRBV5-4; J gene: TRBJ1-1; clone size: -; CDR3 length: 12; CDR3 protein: CASSLPSTEAFF; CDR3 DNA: TGTGCCAGCAGCTTACCGTCCACTGAAGCTTTCTTT
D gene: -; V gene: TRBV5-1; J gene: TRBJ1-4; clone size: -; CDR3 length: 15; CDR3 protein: CASSPLRQANEKLFF; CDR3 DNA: TGCGCCAGCAGCCCCCTTCGACAGGCTAATGAAAAACTGTTTTTT
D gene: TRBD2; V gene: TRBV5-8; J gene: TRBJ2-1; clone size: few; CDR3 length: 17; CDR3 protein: CASSDRLAPSSYNEQFF; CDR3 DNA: TGTGCCAGCAGCGACAGACTAGCGCCGAGCTCCTACAATGAGCAGTTCTTC
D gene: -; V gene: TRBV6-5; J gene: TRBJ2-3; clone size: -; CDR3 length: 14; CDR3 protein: CASSYRTATDTQYF; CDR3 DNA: TGTGCCAGCAGTTACCGGACGGCCACAGATACGCAGTATTTT
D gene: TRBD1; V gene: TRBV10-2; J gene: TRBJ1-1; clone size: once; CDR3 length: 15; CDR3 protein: CASSLQGALSTEAFF; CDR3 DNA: TGCGCCAGCAGTCTACAGGGGGCGCTGAGCACTGAAGCTTTCTTT
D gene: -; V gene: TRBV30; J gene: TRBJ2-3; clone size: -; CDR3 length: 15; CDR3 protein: CAWSVGEGGTDTQYF; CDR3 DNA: TGTGCCTGGAGTGTAGGGGAAGGGGGCACAGATACGCAGTATTTT
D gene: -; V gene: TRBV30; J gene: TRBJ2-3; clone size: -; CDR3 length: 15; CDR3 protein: CAWSVLATSTDTQYF; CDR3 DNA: TGTGCCTGGAGTGTACTTGCCACTAGCACAGATACGCAGTATTTT
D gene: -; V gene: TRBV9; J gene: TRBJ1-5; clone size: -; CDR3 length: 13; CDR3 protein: CASSVDIDQPQHF; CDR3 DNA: TGTGCCAGCAGCGTAGATATTGATCAGCCCCAGCATTTT
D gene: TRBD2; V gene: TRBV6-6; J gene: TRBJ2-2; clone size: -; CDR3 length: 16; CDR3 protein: CASVSSAGVGTGELFF; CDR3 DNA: TGTGCCAGCGTATCTTCAGCGGGAGTTGGCACCGGGGAGCTGTTTTTT
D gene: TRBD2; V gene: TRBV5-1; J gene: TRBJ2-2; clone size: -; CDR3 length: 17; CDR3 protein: CASSLAATSGATGELFF; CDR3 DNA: TGCGCCAGCAGCTTGGCCGCGACTAGCGGGGCAACCGGGGAGCTGTTTTTT
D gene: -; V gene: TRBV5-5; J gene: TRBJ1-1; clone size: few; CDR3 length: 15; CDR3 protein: CASSWSTGRSTEAFF; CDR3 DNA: TGTGCCAGCAGCTGGTCTACAGGGAGATCCACTGAAGCTTTCTTT
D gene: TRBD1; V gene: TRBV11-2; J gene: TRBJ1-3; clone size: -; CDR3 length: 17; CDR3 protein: CASSLPRTGFSGNTIYF; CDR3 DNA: TGTGCCAGCAGCTTACCCCGGACAGGCTTCTCTGGAAACACCATATATTTT
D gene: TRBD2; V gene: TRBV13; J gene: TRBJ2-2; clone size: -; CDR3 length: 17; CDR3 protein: CASSSGLAGVRTGELFF; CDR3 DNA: TGTGCCAGCAGCTCTGGACTAGCGGGGGTAAGGACCGGGGAGCTGTTTTTT
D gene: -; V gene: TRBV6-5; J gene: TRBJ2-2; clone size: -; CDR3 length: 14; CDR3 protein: CASSGSPYTGELFF; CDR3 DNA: TGTGCCAGCAGCGGGTCCCCGTACACCGGGGAGCTGTTTTTT
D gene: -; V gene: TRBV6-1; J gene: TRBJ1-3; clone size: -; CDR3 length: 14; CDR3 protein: CASTRIQSGNTIYF; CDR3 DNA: TGTGCCAGCACCAGAATTCAATCTGGAAACACCATATATTTT
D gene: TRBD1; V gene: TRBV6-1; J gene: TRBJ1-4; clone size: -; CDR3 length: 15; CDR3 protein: CASTKGTGTYEKLFF; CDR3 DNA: TGTGCCAGCACCAAAGGGACAGGGACGTATGAAAAACTGTTTTTT
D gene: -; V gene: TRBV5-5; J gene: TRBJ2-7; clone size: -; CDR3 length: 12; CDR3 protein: CASSFISYEQYF; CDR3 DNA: TGTGCCAGCAGCTTTATCTCCTACGAGCAGTACTTC
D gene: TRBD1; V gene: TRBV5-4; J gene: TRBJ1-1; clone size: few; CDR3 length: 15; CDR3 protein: CASSSPKDRGTEAFF; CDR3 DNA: TGTGCCAGCAGCTCCCCTAAAGACAGGGGGACTGAAGCTTTCTTT
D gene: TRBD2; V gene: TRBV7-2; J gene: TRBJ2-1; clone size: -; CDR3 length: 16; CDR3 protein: CASSWTSGRSYNEQFF; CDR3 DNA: TGTGCCAGCAGCTGGACTAGCGGGAGGTCCTACAATGAGCAGTTCTTC
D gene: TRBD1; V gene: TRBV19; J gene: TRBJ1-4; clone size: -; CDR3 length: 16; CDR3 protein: CASSPRTGDPNEKLFF; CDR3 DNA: TGTGCCAGTAGTCCCAGGACAGGGGACCCTAATGAAAAACTGTTTTTT
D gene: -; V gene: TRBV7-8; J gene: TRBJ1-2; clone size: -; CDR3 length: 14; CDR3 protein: CASSVAPTNYGYTF; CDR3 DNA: TGTGCCAGCAGCGTAGCCCCAACTAACTATGGCTACACCTTC
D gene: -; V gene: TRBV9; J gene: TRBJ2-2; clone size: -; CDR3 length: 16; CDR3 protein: CASSFHGGANTGELFF; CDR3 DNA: TGTGCCAGCAGCTTTCACGGGGGCGCTAACACCGGGGAGCTGTTTTTT
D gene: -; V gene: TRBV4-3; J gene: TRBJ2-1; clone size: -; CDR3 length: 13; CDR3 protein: CASSQLLVNEQFF; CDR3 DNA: TGCGCCAGCAGCCAGTTACTAGTAAATGAGCAGTTCTTC
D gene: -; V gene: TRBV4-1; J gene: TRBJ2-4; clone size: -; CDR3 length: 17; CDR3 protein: CASSHDTTSGAKNIQYF; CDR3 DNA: TGCGCCAGCAGCCACGATACAACGAGCGGGGCCAAAAACATTCAGTACTTC
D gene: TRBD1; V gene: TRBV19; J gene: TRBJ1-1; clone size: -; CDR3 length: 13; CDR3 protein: CASSMGQGTEAFF; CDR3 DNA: TGTGCCAGTAGTATGGGACAGGGCACTGAAGCTTTCTTT
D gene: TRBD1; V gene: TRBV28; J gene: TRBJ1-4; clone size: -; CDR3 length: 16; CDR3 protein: CASSLQGASLSEKLFF; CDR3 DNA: TGTGCCAGCAGCTTACAGGGGGCGTCACTAAGTGAAAAACTGTTTTTT
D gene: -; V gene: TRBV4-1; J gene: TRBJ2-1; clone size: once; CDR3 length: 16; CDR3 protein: CASSQVDLISYNEQFF; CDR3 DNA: TGCGCCAGCAGCCAGGTTGACTTGATATCCTACAATGAGCAGTTCTTC
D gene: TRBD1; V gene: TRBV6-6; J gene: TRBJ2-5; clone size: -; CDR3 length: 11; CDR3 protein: CATGTGLAQYF; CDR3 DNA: TGTGCCACGGGGACAGGGTTAGCCCAGTACTTC
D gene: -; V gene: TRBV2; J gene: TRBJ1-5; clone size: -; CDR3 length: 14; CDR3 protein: CASSHGTSNQPQHF; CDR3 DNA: TGTGCCAGCAGTCACGGGACTTCGAATCAGCCCCAGCATTTT
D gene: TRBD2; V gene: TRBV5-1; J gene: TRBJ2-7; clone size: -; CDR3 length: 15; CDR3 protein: CASSATSGGKHEQYF; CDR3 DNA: TGCGCCAGCAGCGCGACTAGCGGGGGGAAGCACGAGCAGTACTTC
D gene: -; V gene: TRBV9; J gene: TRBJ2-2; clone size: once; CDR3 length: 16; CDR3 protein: CASSVFGGANTGELFF; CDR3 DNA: TGTGCCAGCAGCGTATTCGGGGGCGCGAACACCGGGGAGCTGTTTTTT
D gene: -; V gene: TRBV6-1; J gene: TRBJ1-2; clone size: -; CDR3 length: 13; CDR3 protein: CASSDSVSYGYTF; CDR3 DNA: TGTGCCAGCAGTGATTCGGTTTCATATGGCTACACCTTC
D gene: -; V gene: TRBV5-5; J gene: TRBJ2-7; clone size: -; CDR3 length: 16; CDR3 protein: CASSPFQAGNTYEQYF; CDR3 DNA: TGTGCCAGCAGCCCTTTCCAGGCTGGAAACACTTACGAGCAGTACTTC
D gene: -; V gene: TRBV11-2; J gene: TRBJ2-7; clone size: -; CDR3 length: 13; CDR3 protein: CASSFGTNYEQYF; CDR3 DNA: TGTGCCAGCAGCTTTGGTACTAACTACGAGCAGTACTTC
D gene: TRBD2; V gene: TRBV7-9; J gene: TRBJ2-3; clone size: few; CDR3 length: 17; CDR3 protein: CASSPGRGALYTDTQYF; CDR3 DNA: TGTGCCAGCAGCCCCGGGAGGGGCGCCTTATACACAGATACGCAGTATTTT
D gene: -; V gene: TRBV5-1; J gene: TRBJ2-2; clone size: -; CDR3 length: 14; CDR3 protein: CASSPGPNTGELFF; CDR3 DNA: TGCGCCAGCAGCCCGGGCCCGAACACCGGGGAGCTGTTTTTT
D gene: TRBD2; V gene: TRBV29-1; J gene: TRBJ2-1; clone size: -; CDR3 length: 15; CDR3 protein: CSVRPGRSSYNEQFF; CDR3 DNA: TGCAGCGTTCGGCCCGGGAGGAGCTCCTACAATGAGCAGTTCTTC
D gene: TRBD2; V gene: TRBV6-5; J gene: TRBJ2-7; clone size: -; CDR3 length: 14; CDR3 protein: CASSLGLAGDEQYF; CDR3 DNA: TGTGCCAGCAGTTTGGGACTAGCGGGGGACGAGCAGTACTTC
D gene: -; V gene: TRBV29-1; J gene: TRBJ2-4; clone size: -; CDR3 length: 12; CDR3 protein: CSVGSEKNIQYF; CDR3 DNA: TGCAGCGTTGGTTCGGAGAAAAACATTCAGTACTTC
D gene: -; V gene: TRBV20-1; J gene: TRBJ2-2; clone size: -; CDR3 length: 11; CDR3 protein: CSAWRIGELFF; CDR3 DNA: TGCAGTGCTTGGCGAATCGGGGAGCTGTTTTTT
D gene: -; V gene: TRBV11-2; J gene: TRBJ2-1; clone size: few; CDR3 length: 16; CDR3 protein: CASSLYRISSYNEQFF; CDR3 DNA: TGTGCCAGCAGCCTATACAGGATTAGCTCCTACAATGAGCAGTTCTTC
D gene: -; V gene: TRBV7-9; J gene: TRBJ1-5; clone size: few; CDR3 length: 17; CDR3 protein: CASSLVGTGMGNQPQHF; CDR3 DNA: TGTGCCAGCAGCTTAGTAGGCACAGGAATGGGCAATCAGCCCCAGCATTTT
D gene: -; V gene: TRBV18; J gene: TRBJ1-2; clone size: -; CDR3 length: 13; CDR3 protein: CASSPGESYGYTF; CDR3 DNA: TGTGCCAGCTCACCTGGGGAAAGCTATGGCTACACCTTC
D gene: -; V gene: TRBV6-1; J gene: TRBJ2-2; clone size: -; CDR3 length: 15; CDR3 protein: CASRSDTANTGELFF; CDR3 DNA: TGTGCCAGCAGATCAGATACAGCGAACACCGGGGAGCTGTTTTTT
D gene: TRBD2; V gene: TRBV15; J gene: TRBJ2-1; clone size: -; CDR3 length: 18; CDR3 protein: CATSRGGTSGISYNEQFF; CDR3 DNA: TGTGCCACCAGCAGGGGAGGGACTAGCGGGATCTCCTACAATGAGCAGTTCTTC